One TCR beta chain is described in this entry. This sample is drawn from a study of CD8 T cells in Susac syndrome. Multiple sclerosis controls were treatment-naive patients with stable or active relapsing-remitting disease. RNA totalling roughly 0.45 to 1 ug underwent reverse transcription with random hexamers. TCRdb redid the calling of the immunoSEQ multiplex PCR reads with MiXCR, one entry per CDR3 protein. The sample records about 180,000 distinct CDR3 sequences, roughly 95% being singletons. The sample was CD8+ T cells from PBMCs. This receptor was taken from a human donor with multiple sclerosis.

The CDR3 coding sequence is TGTGCCAGCAGGAACTCGGGAGCTGTTCTCGAGCAGTACTTC. Its translation: CASRNSGAVLEQYF. The chain couples TRBV27 to TRBJ2-7; weak D call: TRBD2 (6 bases). The germline gives CDR1 MNHEY, CDR2 SMNVEV (reference sequence). With 6 bases removed from V and 6 bases from J, the gap between germline ends came to 18 bases. The CDR3 consists of 14 residues.